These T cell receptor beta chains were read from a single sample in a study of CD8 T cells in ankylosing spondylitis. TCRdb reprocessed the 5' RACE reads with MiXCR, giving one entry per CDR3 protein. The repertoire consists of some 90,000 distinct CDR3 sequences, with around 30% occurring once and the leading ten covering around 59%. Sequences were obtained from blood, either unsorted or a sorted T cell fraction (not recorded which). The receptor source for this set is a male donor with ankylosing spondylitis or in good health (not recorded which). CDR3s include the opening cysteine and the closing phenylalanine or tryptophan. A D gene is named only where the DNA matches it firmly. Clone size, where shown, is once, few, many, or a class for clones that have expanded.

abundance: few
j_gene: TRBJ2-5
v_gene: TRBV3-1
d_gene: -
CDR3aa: CASSEGGWESETQYF
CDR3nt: TGTGCCAGCAGCGAAGGCGGCTGGGAAAGTGAGACCCAGTACTTC

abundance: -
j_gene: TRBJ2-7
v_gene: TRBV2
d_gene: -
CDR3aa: CASSDSFVGQYF
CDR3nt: TGTGCCAGCAGTGACAGTTTCGTAGGGCAGTACTTC

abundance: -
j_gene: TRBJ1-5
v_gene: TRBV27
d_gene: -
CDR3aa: CASSFTSGGHNQPQHF
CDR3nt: TGTGCCAGCAGTTTTACGAGTGGAGGGCACAATCAGCCCCAGCATTTT

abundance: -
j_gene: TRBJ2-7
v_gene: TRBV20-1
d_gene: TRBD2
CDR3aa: CSALRPRPLAGDLSYEQYF
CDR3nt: TGCAGTGCTCTTCGTCCGAGACCACTAGCGGGAGACCTCAGCTACGAGCAGTACTTC

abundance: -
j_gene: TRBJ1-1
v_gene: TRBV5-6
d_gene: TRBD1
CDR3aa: CASSFGAGGGEAFF
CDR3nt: TGTGCCAGCAGCTTCGGGGCAGGGGGCGGTGAAGCTTTCTTT

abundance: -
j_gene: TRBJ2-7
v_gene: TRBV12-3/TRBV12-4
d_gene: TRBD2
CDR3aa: CASSPGTSGSKHEQYF
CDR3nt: TGTGCCAGCAGTCCCGGGACTAGCGGGAGTAAACACGAGCAGTACTTC

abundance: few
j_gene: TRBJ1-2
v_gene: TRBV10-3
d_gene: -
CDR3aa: CAISLDGNYGYTF
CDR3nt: TGTGCCATCAGCCTGGACGGGAACTATGGCTACACCTTC

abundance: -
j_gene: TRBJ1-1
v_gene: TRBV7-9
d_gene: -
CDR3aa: CASTLGGGNTEAFF
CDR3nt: TGTGCCAGCACCCTGGGGGGCGGGAACACTGAAGCTTTCTTT

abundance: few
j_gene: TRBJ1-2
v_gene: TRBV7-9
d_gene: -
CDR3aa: CASSLAAGNGYTF
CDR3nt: TGTGCCAGCAGCTTAGCGGCAGGGAATGGCTACACCTTC

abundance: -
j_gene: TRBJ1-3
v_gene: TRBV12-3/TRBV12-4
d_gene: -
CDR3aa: CASRREGSISGNTIYF
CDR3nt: TGTGCCAGTCGTCGGGAAGGGTCCATCTCTGGAAACACCATATATTTT

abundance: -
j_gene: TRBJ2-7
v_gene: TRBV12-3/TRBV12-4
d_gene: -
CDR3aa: CASSLTGVPSEQYF
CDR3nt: TGTGCCAGCAGTTTAACGGGGGTCCCGAGTGAGCAGTACTTC

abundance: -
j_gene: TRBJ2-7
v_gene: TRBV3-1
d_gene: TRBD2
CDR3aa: CASSRSGASGRAHEQYF
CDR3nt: TGTGCCAGCAGCCGATCCGGGGCTAGCGGGAGGGCCCACGAGCAGTACTTC

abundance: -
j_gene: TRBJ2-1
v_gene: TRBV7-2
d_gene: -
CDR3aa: CASRRLGLSYNEQFF
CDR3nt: TGTGCCAGCAGACGACTAGGCCTCTCCTACAATGAGCAGTTCTTC